This TCR beta chain emerged from a study of blood T cell repertoires in COVID-19. Study-level background: The cDNA or gDNA used as material had been derived from T cells, B-cell-depleted T cells, or PBMCs.

CDR1 MDHEN and CDR2 SYDVKM come from the germline V gene. This CDR3 contains 14 residues. Trimming removed 7 bases from V and 7 bases from J, with 16 bases in between. In the authors' methods: By means of reference gene primer amplification, nucleated cell counts were estimated. TCRdb's table, derived via immunoSEQ multiplex PCR, lists solely in-frame clones and lacks some. V, J and clone size were drawn from that table, and D and trimming were deduced from the DNA. The sample records under 300,000 clones, about 86% being singletons. This clone was seen just once. The clonotype was recovered from a man in his sixties with acute or convalescent COVID-19. V usage is TRBV28 and J usage is TRBJ1-4, with D possibly being TRBD1 (5 bases). Sequencing was performed on peripheral blood. CDR3 sequence: CASTVAPGGEKLFF. CDR3 in DNA: TGTGCCAGCACCGTGGCTCCCGGGGGTGAAAAACTGTTTTTT.